This entry lists 10 T cell receptor beta chains sequenced from one sample in a study of shared clonotypes between healthy human individuals. TCRdb keeps only in-frame clones here, not all; method: immunoSEQ multiplex PCR. The sample has roughly 1 million clones, more than 75% seen once. The source material was memory CD4+ T cells from PBMCs. The subset: CD45RA-negative fraction. These receptor sequences come from a man between 18 and 35 years old in good health. Some clones in this sample may be carry-over from other donors' samples.

In the case of this clone: This specimen includes other DNA sequences encoding the same CDR3. V is TRBV28 and J is TRBJ2-7; D not resolved. Germline values: CDR1 MDHEN, CDR2 SYDVKM. This CDR3 contains 12 residues. Trimming cost V 6 bases and J 2 bases, with 8 bases left between them. This CDR3 is CASSLRTYEQYF. The CDR3 DNA is TGTGCCAGCAGCCTAAGGACCTACGAGCAGTACTTC.

As concerns this clone: Given a far larger clone just one base away, this is likely a sequencing read error. The same CDR3 also results from other DNA sequences found in this sample. V and J are TRBV7-9 and TRBJ2-5; no clear D. V was trimmed by 3 bases and J by 4 bases, leaving 3 bases between them. The CDR3 spans 11 residues. Germline CDR1 is SEHNR and CDR2 is FQNEAQ (reference sequence). CDR3 nucleotides: TGTGCCAGCAGCTTTTCAGAGACCCAGTACTTC. This gives the protein CASSFSETQYF. Complete variable domain (other parts from reference TRBV7-9 and TRBJ2-5): DTGVSQNPRHKITKRGQNVTFRCDPISEHNRLYWYRQTLGQGPEFLTYFQNEAQLEKSRLLSDRFSAERPKGSFSTLEIQRTEQGDSAMYLCASSFSETQYFGPGTRLLVL.

This clone was seen more than once but under ten times. The chain joins TRBV18 to TRBJ1-1, with D hard to call. V lost 2 bases, J lost 3 bases, and 7 bases lay in between. Germline lookup yields CDR1 KGHSH and CDR2 LQKENI. CDR3 length: 13 residues. The CDR3 region has the DNA TGTGCCAGCTCACCAATCGTGGACACTGAAGCTTTCTTT. It translates to CASSPIVDTEAFF.

The J gene is TRBJ2-2, the V gene TRBV5-4, with D maybe TRBD2 (6 bases). Germline lookup yields CDR1 SGHNT and CDR2 YYREEE (reference sequence). The ends were cut back, 4 bases at V and 0 bases at J, with 16 bases in the middle. The length of the CDR3 is 17 residues. The CDR3 sequence is CASSPLGGGPNTGELFF. The CDR3 nucleotides are TGTGCCAGCAGCCCTCTGGGAGGCGGTCCGAACACCGGGGAGCTGTTTTTT.

The gene calls are TRBV4-2 and TRBJ1-4, with TRBD1 as a possible D gene (5 bases). Germline CDR1 and CDR2: LGHNA and YNFKEQ. There are 17 residues in the CDR3. Trimming stripped 4 bases from V and 8 bases from J, with 23 bases between. For the CDR3, the DNA is TGTGCCAGCAGCCGCTCCCGGGCAGGGCTTTGGGACGAAAAACTGTTTTTT. It codes for CASSRSRAGLWDEKLFF.

This chain connects TRBV2 to TRBJ2-2; possibly TRBD1 for D (6 bases). The CDR3 consists of 13 residues. The germline V gene encodes CDR1 SNHLY and CDR2 FYNNEI. V dropped 6 bases and J dropped 5 bases, with 10 bases sitting between them. The CDR3 nucleotides read TGTGCCAGCAGAGCTACAGGGACCGGGGAGCTGTTTTTT. Translating gives CASRATGTGELFF. The whole variable domain, remainder taken from reference TRBV2 and TRBJ2-2, is EPEVTQTPSHQVTQMGQEVILRCVPISNHLYFYWYRQILGQKVEFLVSFYNNEISEKSEIFDDQFSVERPDGSNFTLKIRSTKLEDSAMYFCASRATGTGELFFGEGSRLTVL.

This sequence joins TRBV10-3 and TRBJ2-7, with TRBD1 identical over 7 bases. This CDR3 region has 12 residues. V dropped 10 bases and J dropped 1; count of bases not matched to a gene: 4. Germline V gene lookup returns CDR1 ENHRY and CDR2 SYGVKD. The CDR3 spells CATTTGSYEQYF. In nucleotides, the CDR3 is TGTGCCACGACGACAGGGTCCTACGAGCAGTACTTC.

The chain has TRBV19 and TRBJ2-7; 9 bases map to TRBD1. The CDR3 runs 14 residues. Losses at the gene ends were 5 bases for V and 2 bases for J; bases not matched to a gene: 4. Germline-derived CDR1 and CDR2 are LNHDA and SQIVND (reference sequence). The CDR3 loop is CASSGRTGAYEQYF. The CDR3 nucleotides read TGTGCCAGTAGTGGCAGGACAGGGGCCTACGAGCAGTACTTC.

The chain couples TRBV5-1 to TRBJ2-3, with D unresolved. This CDR3 is built from 15 residues. Germline CDR1 reads SGHRS; CDR2 reads YFSETQ. The V gene lost 0 bases and the J gene lost 1 base, with 9 bases spanning the gap. DNA for the CDR3: TGCGCCAGCAGCTTGGCCCGGCAGCGCACAGATACGCAGTATTTT. This sequence encodes CASSLARQRTDTQYF. The full variable domain, in which reference TRBV5-1 and TRBJ2-3 provide the parts outside the CDR3, is KAGVTQTPRYLIKTRGQQVTLSCSPISGHRSVSWYQQTPGQGLQFLFEYFSETQRNKGNFPGRFSGRQFSNSRSEMNVSTLELGDSALYLCASSLARQRTDTQYFGPGTRLTVL.

The chain employs TRBV5-1 and TRBJ1-6, with a tentative D call TRBD1 (5 bases). Germline V gene data show CDR1 as SGHRS and CDR2 as YFSETQ. The CDR3 consists of 16 residues. V was pared by 6 bases and J by 6 bases, with 19 bases between. The CDR3 here is CASTPGVGESNSPLHF. The CDR3 DNA reads TGCGCCAGCACCCCCGGGGTAGGGGAGAGTAATTCACCCCTCCACTTT.